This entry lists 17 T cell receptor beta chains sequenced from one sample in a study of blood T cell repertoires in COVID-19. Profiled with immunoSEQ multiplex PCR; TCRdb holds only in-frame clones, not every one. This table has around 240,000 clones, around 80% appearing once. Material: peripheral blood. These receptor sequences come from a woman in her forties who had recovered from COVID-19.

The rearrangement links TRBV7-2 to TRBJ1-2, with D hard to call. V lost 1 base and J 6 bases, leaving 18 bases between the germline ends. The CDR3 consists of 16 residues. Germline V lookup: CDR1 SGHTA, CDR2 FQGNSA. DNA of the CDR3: TGTGCCAGCAGCTTAGAGCCCCAAGGGCGGGAGAATGGCTACACCTTC. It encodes CASSLEPQGRENGYTF.

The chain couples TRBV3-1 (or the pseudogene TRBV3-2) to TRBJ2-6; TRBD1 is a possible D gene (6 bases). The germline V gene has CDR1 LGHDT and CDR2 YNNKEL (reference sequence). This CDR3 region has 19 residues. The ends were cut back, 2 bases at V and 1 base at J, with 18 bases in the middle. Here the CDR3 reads CASSQQPTGLLSGANVLTF. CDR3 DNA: TGTGCCAGCAGCCAACAACCCACAGGGTTGTTATCTGGGGCCAACGTCCTGACTTTC.

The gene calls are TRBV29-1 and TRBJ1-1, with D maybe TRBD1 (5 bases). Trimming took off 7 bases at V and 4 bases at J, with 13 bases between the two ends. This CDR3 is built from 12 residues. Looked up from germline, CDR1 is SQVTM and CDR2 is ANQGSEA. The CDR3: CSASGLSTEAFF. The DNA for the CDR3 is TGCAGCGCCTCAGGGCTAAGCACTGAAGCTTTCTTT.

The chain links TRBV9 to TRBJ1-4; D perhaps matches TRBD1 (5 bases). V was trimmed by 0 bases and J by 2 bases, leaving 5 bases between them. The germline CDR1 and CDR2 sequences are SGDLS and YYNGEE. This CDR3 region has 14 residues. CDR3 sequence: CASSVGGTNEKLFF. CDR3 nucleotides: TGTGCCAGCAGCGTAGGGGGCACTAATGAAAAACTGTTTTTT.

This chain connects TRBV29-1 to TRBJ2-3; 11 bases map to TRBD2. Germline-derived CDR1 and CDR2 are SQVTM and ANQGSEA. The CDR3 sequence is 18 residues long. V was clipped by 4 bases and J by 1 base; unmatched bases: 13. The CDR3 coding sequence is TGCAGCGTTGCCCCTAGACTAGCGGGGATCCTCGGCACAGATACGCAGTATTTT. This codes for CSVAPRLAGILGTDTQYF.

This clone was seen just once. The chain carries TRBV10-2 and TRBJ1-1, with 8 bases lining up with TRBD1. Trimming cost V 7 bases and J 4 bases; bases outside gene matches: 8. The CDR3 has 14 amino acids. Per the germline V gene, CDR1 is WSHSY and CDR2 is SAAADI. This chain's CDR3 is CASKRAQGVTEAFF. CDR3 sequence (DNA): TGCGCCAGCAAAAGGGCACAGGGGGTCACTGAAGCTTTCTTT.

The CDR3 spells CASSPGTAGNTIYF. The CDR3 bases are TGTGCCAGCAGCCCCGGGACAGCTGGAAACACCATATATTTT. The chain couples TRBV7-9 to TRBJ1-3; 7 nucleotides line up with TRBD1. The trim removed 5 bases at V and 2 bases at J, leaving 3 bases unmatched. CDR1 is SEHNR and CDR2 is FQNEAQ in the germline V gene (reference sequence). CDR3 length: 14 amino acids.

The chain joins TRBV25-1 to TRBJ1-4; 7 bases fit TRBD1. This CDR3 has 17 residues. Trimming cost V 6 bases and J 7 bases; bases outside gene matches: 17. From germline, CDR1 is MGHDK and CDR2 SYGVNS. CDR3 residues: CASSRQGIVSESEKLFF. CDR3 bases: TGTGCCAGCAGCCGACAGGGAATAGTCTCCGAGTCTGAAAAACTGTTTTTT.

In DNA, the CDR3 is TGTGCCAGCAGTTTAGGGTCCCTCACAAAGGGGTTCTTT. It translates to CASSLGSLTKGFF. This sequence joins TRBV12-3 or TRBV12-4 and TRBJ1-1; perhaps TRBD1 as D (5 bases). V shed 1 base and J shed 14 bases, with 17 bases lying between them. The CDR3 extends over 13 amino acids.

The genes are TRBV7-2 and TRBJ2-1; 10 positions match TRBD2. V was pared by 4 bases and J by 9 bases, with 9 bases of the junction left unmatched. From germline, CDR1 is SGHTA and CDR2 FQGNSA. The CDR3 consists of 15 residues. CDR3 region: CASSSAGGLGPEQFF. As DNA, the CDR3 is TGTGCCAGCAGCTCAGCGGGGGGGCTAGGCCCTGAGCAGTTCTTC. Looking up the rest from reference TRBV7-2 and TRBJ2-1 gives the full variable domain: GAGVSQSPSNKVTEKGKDVELRCDPISGHTALYWYRQSLGQGLEFLIYFQGNSAPDKSGLPSDRFSAERTGGSVSTLTIQRTQQEDSAVYLCASSSAGGLGPEQFFGPGTRLTVL.

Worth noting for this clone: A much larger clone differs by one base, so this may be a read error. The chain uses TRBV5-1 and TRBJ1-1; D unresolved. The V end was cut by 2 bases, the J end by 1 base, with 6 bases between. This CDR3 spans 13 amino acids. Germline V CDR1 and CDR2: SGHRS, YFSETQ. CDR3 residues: CASSFSGNTEAFF. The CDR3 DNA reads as TGCGCCAGCAGCTTCTCAGGGAACACTGAAGCTTTCTTT.

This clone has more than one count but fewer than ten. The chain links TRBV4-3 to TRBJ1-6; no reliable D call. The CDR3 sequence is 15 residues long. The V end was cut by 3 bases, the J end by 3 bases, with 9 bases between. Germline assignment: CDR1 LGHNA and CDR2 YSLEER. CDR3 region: CASSQWRDYNSPLHF. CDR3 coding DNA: TGCGCCAGCAGCCAGTGGAGAGACTATAATTCACCCCTCCACTTT.

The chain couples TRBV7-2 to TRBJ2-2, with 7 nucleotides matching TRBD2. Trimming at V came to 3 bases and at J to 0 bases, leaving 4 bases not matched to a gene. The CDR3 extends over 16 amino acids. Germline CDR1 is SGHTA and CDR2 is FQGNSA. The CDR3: CASSFPAGTNTGELFF. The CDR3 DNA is TGTGCCAGCAGCTTCCCAGCGGGAACGAACACCGGGGAGCTGTTTTTT.

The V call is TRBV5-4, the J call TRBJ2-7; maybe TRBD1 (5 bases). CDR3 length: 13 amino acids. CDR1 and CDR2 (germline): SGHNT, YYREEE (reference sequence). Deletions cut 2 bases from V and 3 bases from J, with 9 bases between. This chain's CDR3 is CASSLGENYEQYF. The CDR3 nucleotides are TGTGCCAGCAGCTTAGGGGAAAACTACGAGCAGTACTTC.

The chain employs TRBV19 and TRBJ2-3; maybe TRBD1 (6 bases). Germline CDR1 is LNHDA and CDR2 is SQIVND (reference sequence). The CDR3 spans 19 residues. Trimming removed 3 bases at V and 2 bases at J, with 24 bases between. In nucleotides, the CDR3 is TGTGCCAGTAGTATGGCCCCTCCCCAAACAGGGAGATCCACAGATACGCAGTATTTT. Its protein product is CASSMAPPQTGRSTDTQYF.

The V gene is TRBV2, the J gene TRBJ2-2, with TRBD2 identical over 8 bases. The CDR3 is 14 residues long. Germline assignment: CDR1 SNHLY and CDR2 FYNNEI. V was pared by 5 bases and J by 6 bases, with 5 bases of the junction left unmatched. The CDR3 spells CASSRLALSGELFF. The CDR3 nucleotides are TGTGCCAGCAGTCGACTAGCGTTGTCCGGGGAGCTGTTTTTT.

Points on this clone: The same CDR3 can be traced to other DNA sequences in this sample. The DNA for the CDR3 is TGTGCCAGCAGCCAAGAAAGCGGAGGCTACACCTTC. The encoded protein is CASSQESGGYTF. The genes are TRBV3-1 (or the pseudogene TRBV3-2) and TRBJ1-2, with no clear D. The V and J ends lost 0 bases and 8 bases respectively, with 7 bases between them. Germline V gene sequence: CDR1 LGHDT, CDR2 YNNKEL (reference sequence). The CDR3 contains 12 residues.